This T cell receptor beta chain was sequenced in a study of blood T cell repertoires in COVID-19. In its sample, this clone was seen once. The CDR3 runs 15 residues. V was cut by 0 bases and J by 3 bases, with 10 bases left in between. Germline values: CDR1 SGHNT, CDR2 YYREEE (reference sequence). Produced via immunoSEQ multiplex PCR; TCRdb's table is partial and in-frame only. The data contain under 200,000 clones, around 88% of them singletons. This chain links TRBV5-4 with TRBJ2-1, with D tentatively TRBD2 (5 bases). This TCR was recovered from a woman in her seventies who had recovered from COVID-19. The specimen sequenced was peripheral blood. CDR3 nucleotide sequence: TGTGCCAGCAGCTTGGCTGGCGGAGGCTACAATGAGCAGTTCTTC. Its protein product is CASSLAGGGYNEQFF.